Presented here are 3 T cell receptor beta chains from one specimen sequenced in a study of T cell changes during pregnancy in multiple sclerosis (dated by TCRdb to the late 2010s). Library construction relied on the immunoSEQ multiplex PCR assay. TCRdb re-hosts the immuneACCESS table, in-frame sequences only. Its copies lack some clones; in the studies checked, an unresolved V gene accounts for under half of them, and the cause for the rest is not known. This sample lists approximately 89,000 clones; about 94% were detected once. The ten most abundant clones make up more than 2% of the sample. The sequences come from peripheral blood, collected in the third trimester of pregnancy. The receptors originated from a female donor with multiple sclerosis, enrolled in a pregnancy study.

The genes are TRBV2 and TRBJ2-2; no clear D. Trimming left V 3 bases short and J 6 bases short, with 5 bases between. The CDR3 has 12 residues. Germline loops: CDR1 SNHLY, CDR2 FYNNEI. CDR3 residues: CASSEAAGELFF. CDR3 bases: TGTGCCAGCAGTGAGGCAGCCGGGGAGCTGTTTTTT.

CDR3 nucleotides: TGTGCCAGCAGCCGAGGGGGAAATCAGCCCCAGCATTTT. It yields the protein CASSRGGNQPQHF. V usage is TRBV2 and J usage is TRBJ1-5, with D possibly matching TRBD1 (6 bases). This CDR3 region has 13 residues. V was cut by 6 bases and J by 4 bases, with 10 bases left in between. From germline, CDR1 is SNHLY and CDR2 FYNNEI.

This clone was seen only once. The genes are TRBV14 and TRBJ1-6, with 8 bases that match TRBD1. Trimming cost V 5 bases and J 7 bases; bases outside gene matches: 7. This CDR3 has 15 amino acids. Germline values: CDR1 SGHDN, CDR2 FVKESK. CDR3 amino acids: CASSYFQGANSPLHF. In nucleotides, the CDR3 is TGTGCCAGCAGCTATTTTCAGGGGGCAAATTCACCCCTCCACTTT.